This section outlines one T cell receptor beta chain sequence together with its context. This sample was included in a study of T-cell reconstitution after alpha-beta-depleted transplantation in children. A library of TCRbeta sequences, prepared with unique molecular identifiers, was generated. TCRdb called the PCR reads again in MiXCR, with one record for every CDR3 protein. The profile covers a few hundred thousand distinct CDR3 sequences, with under 8.5% appearing a single time and about 5.5% taken by the ten largest. The origin of this receptor is a boy aged 2 to 9 with acute lymphoblastic leukemia, due to receive a stem cell transplant. The sequencing here drew on PBMCs, taken before TCRalphabeta/CD19-depleted stem cell transplant.

CDR3 bases: TGTGCCAGCAGCCAACGAGGGACCTTCGGCATTGGGGAGCTGTTTTTT. Protein sequence: CASSQRGTFGIGELFF. The V gene is TRBV11-2, the J gene TRBJ2-2; D is perhaps TRBD1 or TRBD2 (5 bases each). Per germline, CDR1 SGHAT and CDR2 FQNNGV. V lost 5 bases to trimming and J lost 8 bases, with 21 bases between them. The length of the CDR3 is 16 residues. Full variable domain (missing parts from reference TRBV11-2 and TRBJ2-2): EAGVAQSPRYKIIEKRQSVAFWCNPISGHATLYWYQQILGQGPKLLIQFQNNGVVDDSQLPKDRFSAERLKGVDSTLKIQPAKLEDSAVYLCASSQRGTFGIGELFFGEGSRLTVL.